Listed here are 14 T cell receptor beta chains from one sample, sequenced in a study of CD4 and CD8 cells across lung adenocarcinoma regions. TCRdb recomputed calls from the PCR reads with MiXCR, one row per CDR3 protein. The sample lists some 23,000 distinct CDR3 sequences, under 60% seen once, with nearly 50% in the top ten. The sample taken for sequencing was CD8+ T cells from the center of a lung tumor. These receptors were collected from a male donor with lung adenocarcinoma. The CD4 and CD8 labels of this study may be unreliable.

CDR3: CASSEAPEAGGGYTF. In nucleotides, the CDR3 is TGTGCCAGCAGTGAAGCCCCCGAGGCAGGCGGGGGCTACACCTTC. This sequence joins TRBV6-1 and TRBJ1-2, with D unclear. Germline CDR1 MNHNS, CDR2 SASEGT. The ends were cut back, 0 bases at V and 8 bases at J, with 16 bases in the middle. The CDR3 has 15 amino acids.

The chain is built from TRBV6-1 and TRBJ2-2; 7 bases align to TRBD2. Germline trimming cut 6 bases from V and 13 bases from J; bases unmatched to any gene: 20. Germline values: CDR1 MNHNS, CDR2 SASEGT. The CDR3 spans 16 residues. The CDR3 coding sequence is TGTGCCAGCAGGAGCCCCCCGAGCGGGAACACCGGTGCGCTGTTTTTT. Translating gives CASRSPPSGNTGALFF.

The sample holds one count of this clonotype. This chain joins TRBV6-5 and TRBJ2-7; D possibly corresponds to TRBD2 (6 bases). CDR1 and CDR2 (germline): MNHEY, SVGAGI. This CDR3 is 16 amino acids long. Trimming shortened V by 0 bases and J by 0 bases, and 12 bases separated the two germline ends. The CDR3 spells CASSYSWDLTSYEQYF. The CDR3 nucleotides are TGTGCCAGCAGTTACTCGTGGGACTTAACCTCCTACGAGCAGTACTTC.

The chain joins TRBV6-1 to TRBJ1-4, with TRBD1 as a possible D gene (5 bases). V was pared by 5 bases and J by 8 bases, with 18 bases between. The germline V gene has CDR1 MNHNS and CDR2 SASEGT. The CDR3 length is 15 residues. CDR3 sequence: CASSTLREASEKLFF. In nucleotides, the CDR3 is TGTGCCAGCAGTACGCTCAGGGAGGCGAGCGAAAAACTGTTTTTT.

The rearrangement uses TRBV10-1 and TRBJ2-3, with D possibly being TRBD1 (6 bases). Germline CDR1 is WNHNN and CDR2 is SYGVQD (reference sequence). V shed 2 bases and J shed 4 bases, with 7 bases lying between them. The CDR3 covers 13 residues. CDR3 amino acids: CASSEAGADTQYF. In nucleotides, the CDR3 is TGCGCCAGCAGTGAGGCAGGGGCAGATACGCAGTATTTT.

This clonotype was counted a few times. The chain is built from TRBV4-2 and TRBJ2-1; 7 bases are a match to TRBD1. Judging by the DNA end, TRBJ2-7 fits better; the J call may be wrong. Germline-derived CDR1 and CDR2 are LGHNA and YNFKEQ. The CDR3 has 15 residues. CDR3 amino acids: CASSQGQGIQYEQYF. In DNA, the CDR3 is TGTGCCAGCAGCCAAGGACAGGGTATTCAGTACGAGCAGTACTTC.

This clonotype was counted a few times. The rearrangement uses TRBV20-1 and TRBJ1-6; TRBD1 is a possible D gene (5 bases). The length of the CDR3 is 13 residues. Germline V gene sequence: CDR1 DFQATT, CDR2 SNEGSKA (reference sequence). With 1 base removed from V and 8 bases from J, the gap between germline ends came to 9 bases. The CDR3 DNA reads TGCAGTGCTAGAGCCATGGGGGATTCACCCCTCCACTTT. Its translation: CSARAMGDSPLHF.

This clonotype was seen only a few times. The genes are TRBV27 and TRBJ2-7, with TRBD2 identical over 9 bases. J gave up 3 bases and V 11 bases, and 11 bases lay outside the gene matches. Germline CDR1 MNHEY, CDR2 SMNVEV (reference sequence). CDR3 length: 14 amino acids. Here the CDR3 reads CASRRTSAFYEQYF. For the CDR3, the DNA is TGTGCCTCCCGACGGACTAGCGCTTTCTACGAGCAGTACTTC.

This clonotype was seen repeatedly, ten times or more. V usage is TRBV6-1 and J usage is TRBJ1-2, with a possible D match to TRBD1 (5 bases). This CDR3 is 13 amino acids long. Trimming shortened V by 10 bases and J by 8 bases, and 20 bases separated the two germline ends. Germline values: CDR1 MNHNS, CDR2 SASEGT. CDR3 coding DNA: TGTGCCACCTTCACCAGGGTTTTGTGGGGCTACACCTTC. It translates to CATFTRVLWGYTF.

Concerning this clonotype: The germline gene is not matched at one end of the junction; a read error may be the cause. CDR3 nucleotide sequence: TGTGCCAGCAGTGACACGGGGGTGGGAGCCAAGGACATTCAGTATTTC. Its translation: CASSDTGVGAKDIQYF. V usage is TRBV6-1 and J usage is TRBJ2-4; TRBD2 might be the D (6 bases). The CDR3 length is 16 residues. Germline assignment: CDR1 MNHNS and CDR2 SASEGT.

The chain uses TRBV6-5 and TRBJ2-3, with D tentatively TRBD2 (5 bases). With the DNA end fitting TRBJ2-7 better, the J assignment may be wrong. Germline V lookup: CDR1 MNHEY, CDR2 SVGAGI. The CDR3 totals 17 residues. CDR3: CASSYLSGIPTKDTQYF. For the CDR3, the DNA is TGTGCCAGCAGTTATTTGTCGGGAATCCCTACCAAAGACACGCAGTACTTC.

There are many counts of this clonotype. J is TRBJ2-1 and V is TRBV27; 7 positions agree with TRBD2. J was trimmed by 7 bases and V by 5 bases; bases with no gene match: 11. The CDR3 is 15 residues long. CDR1 is MNHEY, CDR2 SMNVEV, per germline (reference sequence). In DNA, the CDR3 is TGTGCCAGCAGTGCCTCGCGGGGGATACAGAATGAGCAGTTCTTC. Translating gives CASSASRGIQNEQFF.

There are many counts of this clonotype. This chain links TRBV5-1 with TRBJ2-3; unclear D gene. This CDR3 has 15 residues. Germline CDR1 and CDR2: SGHRS and YFSETQ. V dropped 6 bases and J dropped 0 bases, with 14 bases sitting between them. Written as DNA, the CDR3 is TGCGCCAGCAAAATAGGTCTCCCTAGCACAGATACGCAGTATTTT. It encodes CASKIGLPSTDTQYF.

This clonotype was detected only a few times. The rearrangement joins TRBV6-1 to TRBJ2-1; 12 bases map to TRBD2. The J call may be mistaken, given a closer DNA end match to TRBJ2-7. This CDR3 is 14 amino acids long. Germline V lookup: CDR1 MNHNS, CDR2 SASEGT. CDR3 DNA sequence: TGTGCCAGCAGCCTAGCGGGAGGGGACTACGAGCAGTACTTC. It yields the protein CASSLAGGDYEQYF.